These 14 T cell receptor beta chains share one sample of origin, sequenced in a study of blood T cell repertoires in COVID-19. TCRdb's copy holds only in-frame clones and misses some; the assay was immunoSEQ multiplex PCR. Among 200,000 or so clones listed, roughly four fifths were seen once. Material: peripheral blood. The receptor source for this set is a woman in her twenties or thirties with acute or convalescent COVID-19.

This chain uses TRBV5-1 with TRBJ2-7; TRBD2 matches at 8 bases. Unmatched junction bases numbered 7, after V lost 2 bases and J lost 6 bases. This CDR3 has 14 amino acids. The V gene's germline CDR1 is SGHRS and CDR2 YFSETQ. CDR3 nucleotide sequence: TGCGCCAGCAGCTTAGGGACTAGTGGTAGCGAGCAGTACTTC. This encodes CASSLGTSGSEQYF.

The chain joins TRBV7-9 to TRBJ1-2; D unresolved. In germline, CDR1 is SEHNR, CDR2 FQNEAQ (reference sequence). V was clipped by 7 bases and J by 3 bases, with 12 bases between them. The length of the CDR3 is 13 residues. Here the CDR3 reads CASTPFVDYGYTF. DNA of the CDR3: TGTGCCAGCACCCCTTTTGTAGACTATGGCTACACCTTC. Looking up the rest from reference TRBV7-9 and TRBJ1-2 gives the full variable domain: DTGVSQNPRHKITKRGQNVTFRCDPISEHNRLYWYRQTLGQGPEFLTYFQNEAQLEKSRLLSDRFSAERPKGSFSTLEIQRTEQGDSAMYLCASTPFVDYGYTFGSGTRLTVV.

The chain uses TRBV19 and TRBJ1-1, with a weak D call TRBD1 (6 bases). V gave up 4 bases and J gave up 6 bases, with 18 bases separating them. Germline V CDR1 and CDR2: LNHDA, SQIVND (reference sequence). This CDR3 spans 15 amino acids. CDR3 nucleotide sequence: TGTGCCAGTAGTACCATTAGCGGGGGCAGGGCTGAAGCTTTCTTT. Translated: CASSTISGGRAEAFF. The whole variable domain, remainder taken from reference TRBV19 and TRBJ1-1, is DGGITQSPKYLFRKEGQNVTLSCEQNLNHDAMYWYRQDPGQGLRLIYYSQIVNDFQKGDIAEGYSVSREKKESFPLTVTSAQKNPTAFYLCASSTISGGRAEAFFGQGTRLTVV.

The chain has TRBV30 and TRBJ1-6; 8 bases are shared with TRBD1. Trimming cost V 5 bases and J 2 bases; bases outside gene matches: 20. The CDR3 has 20 amino acids. The V gene's germline CDR1 is GTSNPN and CDR2 SVGIG (reference sequence). CDR3 nucleotides: TGTGCCTGGGGTGGAAGGAAGGACAGGGCCAGTAGTACCTATAATTCACCCCTCCACTTT. It encodes CAWGGRKDRASSTYNSPLHF.

This clone was recorded once. V is TRBV3-1 (or the pseudogene TRBV3-2) and J is TRBJ1-5, with a possible D match to TRBD1 (6 bases). Germline CDR1 LGHDT, CDR2 YNNKEL (reference sequence). Trimming pared 4 bases from V and 1 base from J, leaving 23 bases between. The CDR3 sequence is 19 residues long. CDR3 protein: CASSRRKGSGGLSNQPQHF. The CDR3 DNA is TGTGCCAGCAGCCGACGAAAAGGGTCGGGGGGCTTAAGCAATCAGCCCCAGCATTTT.

For this clone: This specimen includes other DNA sequences encoding the same CDR3. V is TRBV12-3 or TRBV12-4 and J is TRBJ2-7, with D maybe TRBD1 (6 bases). Trimming took 1 base from V and 4 from J, leaving 8 bases between them. The CDR3 is 13 amino acids. CDR3: CASSLGQGYEQYF. The CDR3 nucleotides read TGTGCCAGCAGTTTAGGGCAGGGGTACGAGCAGTACTTC.

The chain links TRBV27 to TRBJ2-5; 7 bases map to TRBD1. Unmatched junction bases numbered 10, after V lost 5 bases and J lost 4 bases. The CDR3 runs to 15 residues. Per germline, CDR1 MNHEY and CDR2 SMNVEV (reference sequence). CDR3 coding DNA: TGTGCCAGCAGTGTAGCCGGGACAGCAGGAGAGACCCAGTACTTC. Translation gives CASSVAGTAGETQYF.

The CDR3 coding sequence is TGTGCCAGCAGCCCGAGGACAGAAACAAATGAAAAACTGTTTTTT. Amino acid sequence: CASSPRTETNEKLFF. The chain recombines TRBV9 with TRBJ1-4; perhaps TRBD1 as D (6 bases). V gave up 4 bases and J gave up 5 bases, with 15 bases separating them. This CDR3 comprises 15 residues. Germline V CDR1 and CDR2: SGDLS, YYNGEE.

The chain employs TRBV7-2 and TRBJ1-6, with 8 bases fitting TRBD1. CDR3 size: 15 residues. With V trimmed by 5 bases and J by 5 bases, 5 bases remained unmatched. The germline V gene has CDR1 SGHTA and CDR2 FQGNSA. CDR3: CASSPQGANNSPLHF. The CDR3 nucleotides are TGTGCCAGCAGCCCCCAGGGGGCGAATAATTCACCCCTCCACTTT.

The J gene is TRBJ2-3, the V gene TRBV27; 8 bases align to TRBD2. The CDR3 sequence is 14 residues long. Germline V gene data show CDR1 as MNHEY and CDR2 as SMNVEV (reference sequence). With V trimmed by 1 base and J by 5 bases, 2 bases remained unmatched. This CDR3 reads CASSLFGGGDTQYF. CDR3 sequence (DNA): TGTGCCAGCAGTTTATTCGGGGGGGGAGATACGCAGTATTTT.

This rearrangement joins TRBV5-6 to TRBJ1-2; TRBD1 aligns across 10 bases. Germline trimming cut 3 bases from V and 4 bases from J; bases unmatched to any gene: 15. The germline V gene encodes CDR1 SGHDT and CDR2 YYEEEE. The CDR3 is made up of 18 amino acids. This chain's CDR3 is CASSSDLWGTGEGYGYTF. CDR3 bases: TGTGCCAGCAGCTCGGATTTATGGGGGACAGGGGAAGGCTATGGCTACACCTTC.

The chain joins TRBV14 to TRBJ1-1, with D perhaps TRBD1 (6 bases). In germline, CDR1 is SGHDN, CDR2 FVKESK. The V end lost 2 bases, the J end lost 1 base, and 11 bases lay between the germline ends. The CDR3 contains 15 residues. This chain's CDR3 is CASSQSMDRNTEAFF. CDR3 coding DNA: TGTGCCAGCAGCCAAAGCATGGACAGGAACACTGAAGCTTTCTTT.

This clone came up once. CDR3 amino acids: CASSKREAYEQYF. CDR3 DNA: TGTGCCAGCAGCAAACGGGAAGCCTACGAGCAGTACTTC. The rearrangement joins TRBV7-2 to TRBJ2-7, with D possibly matching TRBD2 (5 bases). Between the trimmed V and J ends, which lost 5 bases and 2 bases, there was a span of 10 bases. The CDR3 sequence is 13 residues long. Germline values: CDR1 SGHTA, CDR2 FQGNSA.

This clone was found a few times. V usage is TRBV7-9 and J usage is TRBJ1-2; D uncertain. Trimming took off 0 bases at V and 4 bases at J, with 12 bases between the two ends. Germline V gene lookup returns CDR1 SEHNR and CDR2 FQNEAQ (reference sequence). This CDR3 region has 15 residues. This CDR3 reads CASSLAGSMVYGYTF. In DNA form, the CDR3 reads TGTGCCAGCAGCTTAGCCGGGAGTATGGTCTATGGCTACACCTTC.